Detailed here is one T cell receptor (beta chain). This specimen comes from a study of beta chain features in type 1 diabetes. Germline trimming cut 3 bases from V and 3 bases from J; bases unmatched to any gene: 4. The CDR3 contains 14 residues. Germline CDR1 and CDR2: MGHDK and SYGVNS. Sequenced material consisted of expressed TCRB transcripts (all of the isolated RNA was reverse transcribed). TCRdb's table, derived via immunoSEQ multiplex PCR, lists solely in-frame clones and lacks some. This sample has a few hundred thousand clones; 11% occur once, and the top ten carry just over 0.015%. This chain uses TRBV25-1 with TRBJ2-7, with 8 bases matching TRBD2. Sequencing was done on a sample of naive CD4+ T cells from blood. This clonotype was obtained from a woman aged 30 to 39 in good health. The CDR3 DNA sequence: TGTGCCAGCAGTGACCCCGGGACTAGCTACGAGCAGTACTTC. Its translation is CASSDPGTSYEQYF.